These T cell receptor beta chains were read from a single sample in a study of PD-1 blockade in classical Hodgkin lymphoma. Using immunoSEQ multiplex PCR, the repertoire was profiled, and TCRdb retains in-frame clones only, with some absent. The table shows 80,000 to 95,000 clones, with more than 80% occurring only once. The material was peripheral blood mononuclear cells (PBMCs), obtained before the fourth cycle of nivolumab. The receptors were sampled from a human donor with classical Hodgkin lymphoma. The CDR3 runs from the conserved cysteine through the conserved F or W. The D gene is left open where the match is weak. The size field is filled for only some rows; it gives once, few, many or a size class.

J: TRBJ2-3; V: TRBV5-1; D: TRBD2; size: once; CDR3: CASSFVSLADTDTQYF; DNA: TGCGCCAGCAGCTTCGTATCACTAGCGGACACAGATACGCAGTATTTT
J: TRBJ2-3; V: TRBV27; D: TRBD2; size: NA; CDR3: CASSRGLAGGADTQYF; DNA: TGTGCCAGCAGTCGTGGGCTAGCGGGAGGCGCAGATACGCAGTATTTT
J: TRBJ2-2; V: TRBV7-3; D: NA; size: NA; CDR3: CASSTQGQNTGELFF; DNA: TGTGCCAGCAGCACACAGGGACAGAACACCGGGGAGCTGTTTTTT
J: TRBJ1-1; V: TRBV5-8; D: NA; size: NA; CDR3: CASSLVTGEPNTEAFF; DNA: TGTGCCAGCAGCTTGGTAACAGGCGAGCCGAACACTGAAGCTTTCTTT
J: TRBJ1-1; V: TRBV7-9; D: NA; size: NA; CDR3: CASSIQVNTEAFF; DNA: TGTGCCAGCAGCATACAGGTGAACACTGAAGCTTTCTTT
J: TRBJ1-1; V: TRBV25-1; D: NA; size: few; CDR3: CASSESRITEAFF; DNA: TGTGCCAGCAGTGAATCTAGAATCACTGAAGCTTTCTTT
J: TRBJ2-1; V: TRBV30; D: NA; size: NA; CDR3: CAWNRALSYNEQFF; DNA: TGTGCCTGGAACCGGGCACTTTCCTACAATGAGCAGTTCTTC
J: TRBJ2-1; V: TRBV30; D: NA; size: once; CDR3: CAWNPQSPGDEQFF; DNA: TGTGCCTGGAATCCCCAGAGCCCCGGGGATGAGCAGTTCTTC
J: TRBJ1-4; V: TRBV6-6; D: NA; size: NA; CDR3: CATALDFGVKLFF; DNA: TGTGCCACAGCACTGGATTTTGGAGTAAAACTGTTTTTT
J: TRBJ2-7; V: TRBV29-1; D: TRBD2; size: NA; CDR3: CSVELAGGPTHEQYF; DNA: TGCAGCGTTGAATTAGCGGGAGGGCCTACCCACGAGCAGTACTTC
J: TRBJ2-2; V: TRBV7-9; D: NA; size: NA; CDR3: CASRTSGRNTGELFF; DNA: TGTGCCAGCAGGACTTCCGGGAGGAACACCGGGGAGCTGTTTTTT
J: TRBJ2-1; V: TRBV29-1; D: NA; size: NA; CDR3: CSVEDPGTPAVF; DNA: TGCAGCGTTGAAGATCCGGGGACACCTGCAGTCTTC
J: TRBJ2-7; V: TRBV6-5; D: TRBD2; size: NA; CDR3: CASTSRGGAYEQYF; DNA: TGTGCCAGCACCTCACGCGGGGGAGCGTACGAGCAGTACTTC
J: TRBJ2-1; V: TRBV6-6; D: NA; size: NA; CDR3: CASGLNEQFF; DNA: TGTGCCAGCGGGCTGAATGAGCAGTTCTTC
J: TRBJ2-7; V: TRBV7-3; D: TRBD2; size: NA; CDR3: CASSAGLAGEQYF; DNA: TGTGCCAGCAGCGCGGGACTAGCGGGCGAGCAGTACTTC
J: TRBJ2-5; V: TRBV10-3; D: NA; size: NA; CDR3: CAIGGNQETQYF; DNA: TGTGCCATCGGGGGAAACCAAGAGACCCAGTACTTC
J: TRBJ2-3; V: TRBV4-1; D: TRBD2; size: NA; CDR3: CASSQDLAATDTQYF; DNA: TGCGCCAGCAGCCAAGATCTAGCGGCCACAGATACGCAGTATTTT
J: TRBJ2-7; V: TRBV14; D: TRBD2; size: once; CDR3: CASSQVLAAEQYF; DNA: TGTGCCAGCAGCCAAGTTCTAGCGGCCGAGCAGTACTTC
J: TRBJ2-1; V: TRBV5-3; D: NA; size: once; CDR3: CARSPPACVTQSYEQFF; DNA: TGTGCCAGAAGCCCGCCAGCGTGTGTGACCCAGAGCTATGAGCAGTTCTTC
J: TRBJ1-1; V: TRBV7-9; D: NA; size: NA; CDR3: CASSLALMNTEAFF; DNA: TGTGCCAGCAGCTTAGCACTAATGAACACTGAAGCTTTCTTT
J: TRBJ2-5; V: TRBV14; D: TRBD1; size: NA; CDR3: CASSPGTGVVETQYF; DNA: TGTGCCAGCAGCCCCGGGACAGGGGTTGTGGAGACCCAGTACTTC
J: TRBJ1-5; V: TRBV4-2; D: NA; size: NA; CDR3: CASSQESASDQPQHF; DNA: TGTGCCAGCAGCCAAGAGAGCGCCTCGGATCAGCCCCAGCATTTT
J: TRBJ1-5; V: TRBV28; D: TRBD1; size: NA; CDR3: CASSSGTGVQPQHF; DNA: TGTGCCAGCAGTTCTGGGACAGGGGTTCAGCCCCAGCATTTT
J: TRBJ2-1; V: TRBV9; D: TRBD2; size: NA; CDR3: CASSVGLAGADVEQFF; DNA: TGTGCCAGCAGCGTAGGACTAGCGGGAGCTGATGTGGAGCAGTTCTTC
J: TRBJ1-1; V: TRBV6-5; D: NA; size: NA; CDR3: CASRGRVNTEAFF; DNA: TGTGCCAGCAGGGGCAGGGTGAACACTGAAGCTTTCTTT
J: TRBJ1-1; V: TRBV6-1; D: NA; size: NA; CDR3: CASIGWAAFF; DNA: TGTGCCAGCATAGGGTGGGCAGCTTTCTTT
J: TRBJ2-7; V: TRBV7-9; D: NA; size: NA; CDR3: CASSFDSSYEQYF; DNA: TGTGCCAGCAGCTTCGACAGTTCTTACGAGCAGTACTTC
J: TRBJ2-3; V: TRBV27; D: TRBD2; size: NA; CDR3: CASRSLGLAGTDTQYF; DNA: TGTGCCAGCCGCTCATTAGGACTAGCGGGGACAGATACGCAGTATTTT
J: TRBJ2-7; V: TRBV14; D: TRBD2; size: NA; CDR3: CASRPGLAGVGEQYF; DNA: TGTGCCAGCAGACCTGGACTAGCGGGAGTTGGCGAGCAGTACTTC
J: TRBJ2-5; V: TRBV5-5; D: NA; size: NA; CDR3: CASRTGPQETQYF; DNA: TGTGCCAGCAGGACGGGCCCTCAAGAGACCCAGTACTTC
J: TRBJ2-5; V: TRBV30; D: NA; size: NA; CDR3: CAWSVGETQYF; DNA: TGTGCCTGGAGTGTGGGAGAGACCCAGTACTTC
J: TRBJ1-2; V: TRBV11-2; D: TRBD1; size: NA; CDR3: CASTATGGVGYGYTF; DNA: TGTGCCAGCACCGCTACAGGGGGCGTCGGCTATGGCTACACCTTC
J: TRBJ2-3; V: TRBV19; D: NA; size: NA; CDR3: CASSSGGWGTDTQYF; DNA: TGTGCCAGTAGTAGCGGAGGGTGGGGCACAGATACGCAGTATTTT
J: TRBJ1-2; V: TRBV30; D: TRBD1; size: once; CDR3: CAWSIGTVYGYTF; DNA: TGTGCCTGGAGCATCGGGACAGTCTATGGCTACACCTTC
J: TRBJ2-2; V: TRBV10-1; D: TRBD2; size: NA; CDR3: CAAPEISGRAYTGELFF; DNA: TGCGCCGCGCCCGAAATTAGCGGGAGGGCCTACACCGGGGAGCTGTTTTTT
J: TRBJ1-5; V: TRBV29-1; D: NA; size: NA; CDR3: CSVGAGEGAQHF; DNA: TGCAGCGTGGGGGCAGGGGAGGGGGCCCAGCATTTT
J: TRBJ1-5; V: TRBV4-3; D: NA; size: NA; CDR3: CASSQDLPGSQPQHF; DNA: TGCGCCAGCAGCCAAGATCTGCCAGGGAGTCAGCCCCAGCATTTT
J: TRBJ1-5; V: TRBV27; D: NA; size: few; CDR3: CASSLDLYQPQHF; DNA: TGTGCCAGCAGTTTAGACCTTTATCAGCCCCAGCATTTT
J: TRBJ2-3; V: TRBV6-5; D: NA; size: NA; CDR3: CASRAGSTQYF; DNA: TGTGCCAGCAGAGCGGGTAGTACGCAGTATTTT
J: TRBJ2-2; V: TRBV29-1; D: NA; size: NA; CDR3: CSVVQGGTGELFF; DNA: TGCAGCGTTGTACAGGGAGGAACCGGGGAGCTGTTTTTT
J: TRBJ2-1; V: TRBV11-2; D: TRBD2; size: NA; CDR3: CASSFGAGGLNEQFF; DNA: TGTGCCAGCAGCTTTGGAGCGGGAGGTCTCAATGAGCAGTTCTTC
J: TRBJ2-1; V: TRBV7-9; D: NA; size: NA; CDR3: CASSEGSSGALAGEQFF; DNA: TGTGCCAGCAGCGAAGGCTCGTCAGGGGCTCTAGCCGGCGAGCAGTTCTTC
J: TRBJ2-4; V: TRBV2; D: TRBD2; size: NA; CDR3: CASSDGLLAGDIQYF; DNA: TGTGCCAGCAGTGATGGATTACTAGCGGGAGACATTCAGTACTTC
J: TRBJ2-1; V: TRBV27; D: NA; size: NA; CDR3: CASSLPTMNEQFF; DNA: TGTGCCAGCAGTTTACCTACAATGAATGAGCAGTTCTTC
J: TRBJ2-5; V: TRBV5-6; D: NA; size: NA; CDR3: CASSFTGRRETQYF; DNA: TGTGCCAGCAGCTTCACAGGGAGGAGGGAGACCCAGTACTTC
J: TRBJ1-4; V: TRBV7-8; D: TRBD1; size: once; CDR3: CASSFSGTGGKLFF; DNA: TGTGCCAGCAGCTTTTCCGGGACAGGGGGAAAACTGTTTTTT
J: TRBJ2-1; V: TRBV7-7; D: TRBD1; size: NA; CDR3: CASSLGHDRGNEQFF; DNA: TGTGCCAGCAGCTTAGGTCACGACAGGGGCAATGAGCAGTTCTTC
J: TRBJ2-1; V: TRBV7-2; D: TRBD1; size: NA; CDR3: CASSRTGGSYNEQFF; DNA: TGTGCCAGCAGTAGAACAGGGGGCTCCTACAATGAGCAGTTCTTC
J: TRBJ2-7; V: TRBV21-1; D: NA; size: NA; CDR3: CASVLGAGSSYEQYF; DNA: TGTGCCAGCGTCCTGGGGGCCGGGAGCTCCTACGAGCAGTACTTC
J: TRBJ2-1; V: TRBV5-1; D: TRBD2; size: NA; CDR3: CASSLALADSYNEQFF; DNA: TGCGCCAGCAGCTTGGCCCTAGCGGACTCCTACAATGAGCAGTTCTTC
J: TRBJ1-3; V: TRBV4-3; D: NA; size: NA; CDR3: CASSQVEGNGFSGNTIYF; DNA: TGCGCCAGCAGCCAAGTGGAGGGGAACGGATTTTCTGGAAACACCATATATTTT
J: TRBJ1-2; V: TRBV19; D: TRBD1; size: few; CDR3: CASRTGGNYGYTF; DNA: TGTGCCAGTAGGACAGGGGGTAACTATGGCTACACCTTC
J: TRBJ2-7; V: TRBV10-3; D: NA; size: once; CDR3: CAIRGPGDEQYF; DNA: TGTGCCATCAGGGGACCAGGGGACGAGCAGTACTTC
J: TRBJ2-5; V: TRBV5-1; D: NA; size: NA; CDR3: CASSLSGRLGQETQYF; DNA: TGCGCCAGCAGCTTGAGTGGTAGACTCGGCCAAGAGACCCAGTACTTC
J: TRBJ2-1; V: TRBV5-1; D: TRBD2; size: NA; CDR3: CASRAWGGGNEQFF; DNA: TGCGCCAGCAGGGCCTGGGGCGGGGGCAATGAGCAGTTCTTC
J: TRBJ2-7; V: TRBV7-3; D: NA; size: NA; CDR3: CASRSTPSSYEQYF; DNA: TGTGCCAGCAGATCGACACCGAGCTCCTACGAGCAGTACTTC
J: TRBJ2-3; V: TRBV7-2; D: NA; size: NA; CDR3: CASSSSKARSTDTQYF; DNA: TGTGCCAGCAGCTCGTCTAAGGCCCGGTCCACAGATACGCAGTATTTT
J: TRBJ2-5; V: TRBV9; D: TRBD1; size: few; CDR3: CASSVGQGARLETQYF; DNA: TGTGCCAGCAGCGTAGGGCAGGGGGCAAGGTTAGAGACCCAGTACTTC
J: TRBJ2-7; V: TRBV7-2; D: TRBD2; size: few; CDR3: CASSLFGLAGGIGDEQYF; DNA: TGTGCCAGCAGCTTATTCGGTCTAGCGGGAGGTATTGGGGACGAGCAGTACTTC
J: TRBJ2-7; V: TRBV7-2; D: TRBD2; size: few; CDR3: CASRRPSGRADEQYF; DNA: TGTGCCAGCAGAAGACCTAGCGGGAGGGCTGACGAGCAGTACTTC